The sequence of this TCR beta chain was determined in a study of shared T cell receptors in the human thymus. Here immunoSEQ multiplex PCR was the method, and the copy in TCRdb shows in-frame clones only, minus some. The sample has some 400,000 clones; 95% are singletons. Sample: thymocytes. The TCR comes from a human donor.

Written as DNA, the CDR3 is TGTGCCAGCAGTTACTTCCCGAGCAGCTCCTACGAGCAGTACTTC. This sequence encodes CASSYFPSSSYEQYF. The chain couples TRBV6-5 to TRBJ2-7; D is ambiguous. The CDR3 is 15 residues long. The germline gives CDR1 MNHEY, CDR2 SVGAGI. Trimming removed 1 base at V and 0 bases at J, with 10 bases between.